The present T cell receptor beta chain was sequenced within a study of blood T cell repertoires in COVID-19. At the level of the study: From the United States, Italy and Spain came samples of acute and convalescent COVID-19. In each case, the material was cDNA or gDNA derived from T cells, B-cell-depleted T cells, or PBMCs.

Residents of approximately 25 US areas, aged about 18 to 100 years, made up the participants. Germline CDR1 GTSNPN, CDR2 SVGIG (reference sequence). The CDR3 loop spans 12 amino acids. V lost 4 bases and J lost 5, with 11 bases in between. The table came from immunoSEQ multiplex PCR; TCRdb's copy has only in-frame clones and leaves some out. The sample includes almost 250,000 clones, approximately 86% seen only once; the top ten take about 1.6%. The specimen sequenced was PBMCs or T cells enriched from blood (not recorded which). This chain connects TRBV30 to TRBJ1-2; D remains ambiguous. The clonotype was recovered from a woman aged 45-59 years who had recovered from COVID-19. The CDR3, as DNA: TGTGCCTGGATGGGAGCTAGATATGGCTACACCTTC. Translating gives CAWMGARYGYTF.